This note documents a single T cell receptor beta chain sequence. The antigen is not known. Sequenced by immunoSEQ multiplex PCR; TCRdb stores in-frame clones only, minus some. Among approximately 1,500,000 clones, 95% to 99% were seen once, and the ten largest hold approximately 0.45%. This sample is drawn from a study of shared clonotypes between healthy human individuals. Study-level information: Per donor, three plates held CD4 naive cells, three held CD4 memory, two held CD8 naive and one held CD8 memory.

CDR3 length: 18 amino acids. In germline, CDR1 is KGHSH, CDR2 LQKENI. With 6 bases clipped from V and 4 bases from J, the junction kept 18 bases outside the gene matches. Study outcomes and limitations: Several donors shared about 4.8% of their naive CD4 clonotypes.

The source is a man aged 25 to 40 in good health. V and J are TRBV18 and TRBJ2-5, with 9 bases that match TRBD2. Sequencing was done on a sample of naive CD4+ T cells sorted from blood. Subset denoted: CD45RA+ positively selected. For the CDR3, the DNA is TGTGCCAGCTCCACCCCCAAAATAGCGGGAGTCCCCGGAGAGACCCAGTACTTC. It encodes CASSTPKIAGVPGETQYF.